One sample yielded the 5 T cell receptor beta chains listed below, sequenced in a study of regulatory T cells in long-lasting Graves disease. Sample time point: persistent/refractory GD, antithyroid drugs over 5 years with positive TRAb. The TCR library was made from RNA that had been extracted from PBMCs in TRIzol. Construction of TCR beta libraries relied on iRepertoire HTBI primers and on Arm-PCR targeting CDR3 regions. MiXCR, applied by TCRdb to the multiplex PCR reads, yields one record per CDR3 protein. The table records around 340,000 distinct CDR3 sequences, roughly a fifth of them present only once. The sequencing used peripheral blood mononuclear cells (PBMCs), collected when the disease was refractory, from a patient treated with antithyroid drugs. The source of these receptors is a female donor with Graves disease.

There are many counts of this clonotype. This chain uses TRBV6-1 with TRBJ1-6, with a possible D match to TRBD1 (5 bases). This CDR3 region has 15 residues. V dropped 10 bases and J dropped 5 bases, with 18 bases sitting between them. CDR1 and CDR2 (germline): MNHNS, SASEGT. CDR3 nucleotides: TGTGCCAACCTGGACCGGGGGTGGAATAATTCACCCCTCCACTTT. It codes for CANLDRGWNNSPLHF.

The rearrangement uses TRBV5-1 and TRBJ2-7, with no clear D. CDR3 length equals 12 residues. Between the trimmed V and J ends, which lost 3 bases and 5 bases, there was a span of 9 bases. The germline CDR1 and CDR2 sequences are SGHRS and YFSETQ. The CDR3 region has the DNA TGCGCCAGCAGCTATTTAGGTGACGAGCAGTACTTC. Amino acid sequence: CASSYLGDEQYF. The full variable domain, in which reference TRBV5-1 and TRBJ2-7 provide the parts outside the CDR3, is KAGVTQTPRYLIKTRGQQVTLSCSPISGHRSVSWYQQTPGQGLQFLFEYFSETQRNKGNFPGRFSGRQFSNSRSEMNVSTLELGDSALYLCASSYLGDEQYFGPGTRLTVT.

V and J are TRBV29-1 and TRBJ1-1; no clear D. The CDR3 is 15 residues long. CDR1 and CDR2 from the germline V gene are SQVTM and ANQGSEA. V was pared by 1 base and J by 0 bases, with 12 bases between. CDR3 residues: CSVEAFGRMNTEAFF. In DNA, the CDR3 is TGCAGCGTTGAAGCCTTCGGACGGATGAACACTGAAGCTTTCTTT. The full variable domain, completed using reference TRBV29-1 and TRBJ1-1, is SAVISQKPSRDICQRGTSLTIQCQVDSQVTMMFWYRQQPGQSLTLIATANQGSEATYESGFVIDKFPISRPNLTFSTLTVSNMSPEDSSIYLCSVEAFGRMNTEAFFGQGTRLTVV.

V is TRBV5-5 and J is TRBJ2-7, with TRBD2 identical over 7 bases. Trimming cost V 6 bases and J 5 bases; bases outside gene matches: 14. This CDR3 region has 15 residues. CDR1 and CDR2 (germline): SGHKS, YYEKEE (reference sequence). The CDR3 bases are TGTGCCAGCATCCTGACGGGGGGAGCAGTAAACGAGCAGTACTTC. Translation gives CASILTGGAVNEQYF.

The chain links TRBV4-3 to TRBJ2-5; D possibly corresponds to TRBD2 (5 bases). This CDR3 has 12 residues. Trimming left V 0 bases short and J 9 bases short, with 8 bases between. CDR1 is LGHNA and CDR2 is YSLEER in the germline V gene. CDR3 nucleotide sequence: TGCGCCAGCAGCCAAGATCGCGGGCCCCAGTACTTC. It specifies CASSQDRGPQYF.